This T cell receptor beta chain came from a study of early T cells in non-severe SARS-CoV-2 infection (dated by TCRdb to the early 2020s). Study-level background: TCR sequencing used bulk RNA from unsorted whole blood, so alpha and beta chains could not be paired. Broader findings and caveats from the paper: VDJdb matching was skewed toward anti-spike CD8 responses and likely underestimated virus-specific expansions by missing private and CD4 specificities.

CDR1 and CDR2 were assigned from the germline V gene as KGHSH and LQKENI. The CDR3 measures 17 amino acids from cysteine to phenylalanine. Only CDR3 DNA remains: 51 bases, in frame from the first base. Unmatched junction bases come to 8, with V trimmed by 2 bases and J by 0 bases. This was a case-control study nested in a cohort of healthcare workers in London, UK, who had nasopharyngeal swab PCR tests and blood samples taken every week. Healthcare workers were recruited during the week of the UK lockdown, between 23 and 31 March 2020, and followed weekly for up to 16 weeks. Receptors were amplified or captured by 5' RACE. For sequencing, a NextSeq 500 was employed. In the TCR library protocol, unique molecular identifiers were attached to individual cDNA molecules to correct for PCR bias and sequencing error. Both TCR alpha and beta chains were sequenced, and tight co-correlation was observed between alpha and beta sequence abundances in each sample. The authors processed their data as follows. V gene, J gene and CDR3 annotation of TCR sequences was performed with Decombinator V4. Expanded TCRs were defined as changing significantly between any two time points under a Poisson model with p below 0.0001. TCR abundances were normalised to the total number of TCRs sequenced in each sample and reported as counts per million. TRAV1-2 paired with TRAJ12, TRAJ20 or TRAJ33 defined MAIT TCRs, while TRAV10 paired with TRAJ18 defined iNKT TCRs. VDJdb, accessed 1 November 2021, was searched for CMV, EBV and SARS-CoV-2 annotated TCRs, with TCRs annotated for multiple antigens excluded. TCRdb took the public reads, trimmed them with fastp at Q25, ran MiXCR for clone calling and kept in-frame beta chains. A single entry per CDR3 protein holds the most common genes and DNA from its merged rows. TCRdb's processing, not the authors', yielded these V and J calls. Present in this sample are about 80,000 distinct CDR3 sequences, roughly 5.7% of which were seen just once. The leading ten clones occupy less than 8% of the sample.

Details on this clonotype: No antigen is known for it. No base quality information exists; no much larger clone differs at one position.

The chain joins TRBV18 to TRBJ2-7; 9 bases in between match TRBD2. This clonotype was obtained from an adult who was a healthcare worker with PCR-confirmed SARS-CoV-2 infection or an uninfected control (not recorded which). Sequenced input: whole blood. Here the CDR3 is given as CASSPILAGASSYEQYF. The nucleotide sequence reads TGTGCCAGCTCACCAATACTAGCGGGTGCCAGCTCCTACGAGCAGTACTTC.